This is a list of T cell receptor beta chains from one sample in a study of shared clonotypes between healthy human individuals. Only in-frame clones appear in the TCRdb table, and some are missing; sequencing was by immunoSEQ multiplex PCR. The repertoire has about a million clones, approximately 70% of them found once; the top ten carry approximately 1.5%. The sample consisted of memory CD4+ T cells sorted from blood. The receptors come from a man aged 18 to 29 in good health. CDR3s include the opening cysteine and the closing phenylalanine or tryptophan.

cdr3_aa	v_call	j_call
CASSNRQVSYEQYF	TRBV6-5	TRBJ2-7
CASSLGWARGSTGELFF	TRBV7-2	TRBJ2-2
CASKTGVPTPEQYF	TRBV2	TRBJ2-7
CASSRQGANTDTQYF	TRBV6-5	TRBJ2-3
CAVSGRDNQETQYF	TRBV10-3	TRBJ2-5
CAWSVNRAPHEQYF	TRBV30	NA
CASSPPGAGTQYF	TRBV6-6	TRBJ2-5
CASSLAAGGNPSTDTQYF	TRBV7-9	TRBJ2-3
CASRLGQWGNQPQHF	TRBV7-2	TRBJ1-5
CAISPENYEQYF	TRBV10-3	TRBJ2-7
CASSLSIGRGRNEQYF	TRBV5-4	TRBJ2-7
CASSSEWDSGANVLTF	TRBV5-4	TRBJ2-6
CASSRGDRLTEAFF	TRBV19	TRBJ1-1
CASSVGLEKEQYF	TRBV9	TRBJ2-7
CASSQDWAGVTDTQYF	TRBV4-3	TRBJ2-3
CAWRHLNQPQHF	TRBV30	TRBJ1-5
CASSLMIGAYNEQFF	TRBV5-1	TRBJ2-1
CASSLGGTGSNYGYTF	TRBV5-1	TRBJ1-2
CASSYSGRGFNQPQHF	TRBV6-6	TRBJ1-5
CASSLTAVLAKNIQYF	TRBV13	TRBJ2-4
CASSIPGAGDNEQFF	TRBV28	TRBJ2-1
CASSQDRQGLQETQYF	TRBV4-1	TRBJ2-5
CASRLQTGTPADTGELFF	TRBV5-6	TRBJ2-2
CASGLQTGYPGELFF	TRBV12-5	TRBJ2-2
CASSSYQGSNTEAFF	TRBV5-1	TRBJ1-1
CASSTSGGSTDTQYF	TRBV19	TRBJ2-3
CASSLDGTSSYEQYF	TRBV11-2	TRBJ2-7
CSVRGQFPNYGYTF	TRBV29-1	TRBJ1-2
CASTKQGFTYEQYF	TRBV5-1	TRBJ2-7
CASSVDRATGNTIYF	TRBV5-1	TRBJ1-3
CSVEAGGYEQYF	TRBV29-1	TRBJ2-7
CASSLESGGAPDTQYF	TRBV7-3	TRBJ2-3
CASSRPGQGRSVDGYTF	TRBV23-1	TRBJ1-2
CAWGATKNIQYF	TRBV30	TRBJ2-4
CASGRSNTQYF	TRBV19	TRBJ2-3
CASSSGLSNQPQHF	TRBV7-9	TRBJ1-5
CASSTSPANTGELFF	TRBV19	TRBJ2-2
CASSALGGNSYEQYF	TRBV2	TRBJ2-7
CASSEGGGYGYTF	TRBV25-1	TRBJ1-2
CASTAAHRPYEQYF	TRBV28	TRBJ2-7
CASSVDPHQPYGYTF	TRBV9	TRBJ1-2
CASWASGARYEQYF	TRBV6-5	TRBJ2-7
CASSSLGQAYEQYF	TRBV4-1	TRBJ2-7
CASRAAPQISSYNEQFF	TRBV5-1	TRBJ2-1
CASSQAADSGYEQYF	TRBV4-3	TRBJ2-7
CATSRDRSSEQYF	TRBV15	TRBJ2-7
CASSQDRRAHEKLFF	TRBV14	TRBJ1-4
CATSRGTDTQYF	TRBV15	TRBJ2-3
CAISDNPVGQFF	TRBV10-3	TRBJ2-1
CASSENDPGLSSPLHF	TRBV6-1	TRBJ1-6
CASSRGTEAFF	TRBV2	TRBJ1-1
CASSPPSGPFGEQFF	TRBV18	TRBJ2-1